This T cell receptor (beta chain) appears in the sequencing data of a study of cytomegalovirus exposure and HLA in healthy donors. Study observations and caveats: More clonal expansion characterized HLA-associated TCR beta chains than equally common others in a later analysis.

The CDR3 is made up of 15 amino acids. Regarding this clone: Its antigen remains unidentified.

The PCR made use of 60 Vbeta and 13 Jbeta primers. Sequenced by immunoSEQ multiplex PCR; TCRdb stores in-frame clones only, minus some. In total, the table holds 74,000 or so clones. The sequencing input was PBMCs. The clonotype was recovered from a woman aged 55-69 years in good health and CMV-seronegative. The rearrangement joins TRBV21-1 to TRBJ1-1. TRBV21-1 is a listed pseudogene. CDR3 protein: CARVNIAGRSTEAFF. In nucleotides, the CDR3 is TGTGCCAGAGTGAATATAGCAGGGAGGAGCACTGAAGCTTTCTTT.